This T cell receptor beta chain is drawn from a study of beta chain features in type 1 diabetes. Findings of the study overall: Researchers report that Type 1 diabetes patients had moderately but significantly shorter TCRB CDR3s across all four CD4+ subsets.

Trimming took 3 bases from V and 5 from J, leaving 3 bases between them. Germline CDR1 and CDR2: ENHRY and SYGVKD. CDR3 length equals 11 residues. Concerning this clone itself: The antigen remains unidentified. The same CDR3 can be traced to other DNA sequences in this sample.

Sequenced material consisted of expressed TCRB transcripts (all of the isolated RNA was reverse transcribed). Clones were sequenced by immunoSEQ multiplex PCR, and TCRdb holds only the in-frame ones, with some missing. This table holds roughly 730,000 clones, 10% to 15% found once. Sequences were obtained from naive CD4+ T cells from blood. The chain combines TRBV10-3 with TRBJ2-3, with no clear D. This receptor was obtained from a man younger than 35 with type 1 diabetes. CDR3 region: CAISDVDTQYF. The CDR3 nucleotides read TGTGCCATCAGTGACGTAGATACGCAGTATTTT.